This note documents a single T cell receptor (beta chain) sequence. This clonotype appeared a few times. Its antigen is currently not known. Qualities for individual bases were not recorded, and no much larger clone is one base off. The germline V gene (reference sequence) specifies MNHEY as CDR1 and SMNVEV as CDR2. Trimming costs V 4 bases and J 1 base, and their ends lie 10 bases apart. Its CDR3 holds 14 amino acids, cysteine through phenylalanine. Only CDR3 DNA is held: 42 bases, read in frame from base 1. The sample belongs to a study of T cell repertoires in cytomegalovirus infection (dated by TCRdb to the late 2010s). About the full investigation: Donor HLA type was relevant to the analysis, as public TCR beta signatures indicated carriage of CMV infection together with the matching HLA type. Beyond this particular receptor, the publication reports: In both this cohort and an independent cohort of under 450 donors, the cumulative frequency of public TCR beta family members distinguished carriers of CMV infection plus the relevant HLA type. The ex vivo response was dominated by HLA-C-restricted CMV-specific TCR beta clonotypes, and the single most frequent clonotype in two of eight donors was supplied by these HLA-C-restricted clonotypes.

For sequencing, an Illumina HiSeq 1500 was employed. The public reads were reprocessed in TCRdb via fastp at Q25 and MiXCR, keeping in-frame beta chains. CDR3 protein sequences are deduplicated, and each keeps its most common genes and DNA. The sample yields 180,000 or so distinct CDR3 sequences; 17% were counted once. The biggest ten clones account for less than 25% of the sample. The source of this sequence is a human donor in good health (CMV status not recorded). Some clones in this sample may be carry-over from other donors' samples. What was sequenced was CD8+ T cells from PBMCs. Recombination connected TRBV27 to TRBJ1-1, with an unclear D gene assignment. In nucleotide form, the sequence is TGTGCCAGCAGTTCTGGTTGGGCGAACACTGAAGCTTTCTTT. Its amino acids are CASSSGWANTEAFF.